This TCR beta chain was sequenced during a study of blood T cell repertoires in COVID-19 (dated by TCRdb to about 2020). In the study overall: The collaborator samples originated in the United States, Italy and Spain and spanned the acute and convalescent phases of COVID-19. The material from the prospective study consisted of cDNA or gDNA derived from T cells, B-cell-depleted T cells, or PBMCs. Subjects who had been exposed to COVID-19, were actively infected with it, or had recovered from it provided the deeply sampled blood TCRbeta repertoires that made up the dataset. The repertoires were made available in a free public database intended to serve as a resource for research on the immune response to SARS-CoV-2. The samples were drawn from two sources: the first 160 participants of the ongoing ImmuneRACE study, and some 1,300 subjects contributed by 6 global collaborators. A de-identified subject ID, COVID-19 status, age in years and sex were almost always included in the sample metadata. Where HLA class I and class II types were available, the types were taken from metadata supplied by the sample provider, not from assay-based typing. Summary of the overall study and its limitations: The amount of clinical and demographic metadata varied by source and participant and was provided uncurated.

Whole blood was collected in K2EDTA tubes by collaborating institutions according to the institutions' own protocols. Collaborator samples were shipped for TCRbeta analysis as frozen whole blood, isolated PBMCs, or DNA extracted from either sample type. TCRbeta CDR3 regions were amplified from genomic DNA by means of the immunoSEQ Assay, a bias-controlled multiplex PCR. Concerning the study's data processing: The number of nucleated cells in each sample was estimated from the amplification of reference gene primers within the assay. To quantify the absolute abundance of each unique TCRbeta CDR3 rearrangement, sequence reads were collapsed and filtered. For each sample, productive Simpson clonality was calculated as the square root of Simpson's diversity index across productive rearrangements. TCRdb mirrors the immuneACCESS table, restricted to in-frame sequences. Some clones are absent from its copies; in checked studies, under half trace to an unresolved V gene, and the reason for the others is unknown. V and J calls and clone size are copied from that table; D and trimming were computed from the DNA. The sample contains some 83,000 clones, approximately 80% of them found a single time. Approximately 44% of the sample comes from the top ten.

Looking up the germline V gene (reference sequence) yields CDR1 SGHNT and CDR2 YYREEE. V is cut back by 2 bases and J by 8 bases, with 12 bases in the junction unmatched. Including the terminal cysteine and phenylalanine, the CDR3 comprises 16 residues. Only CDR3 DNA remains: 48 bases, in frame from the first base. Regarding this clone: The target of this receptor is not known. Base quality data are lacking; no much larger clone is found one base away.

The TCR comes from an elderly man with acute or convalescent COVID-19. The sequence is built from TRBV5-4 and TRBJ2-1; 8 middle bases align to TRBD2. Sequencing input: peripheral blood. The nucleotides read TGTGCCAGCAGCTTCCGGTTACTAGCGGATGGGGATGAGCAGTTCTTC. It translates to CASSFRLLADGDEQFF.